This T cell receptor beta chain was recorded in a study of blood T cell repertoires in COVID-19. Sequencing was performed with immunoSEQ multiplex PCR; in TCRdb, only in-frame clones are kept and a portion is missing. Of about 210,000 clones listed, approximately 91% are singletons. Germline lookup yields CDR1 SGHTA and CDR2 FQGTGA. The V and J ends lost 5 bases and 11 bases, in that order; junction bases with no gene match: 5. The CDR3 length is 14 residues. This receptor was identified in a man aged 18 to 35 with active or convalescent COVID-19. V usage is TRBV7-3 and J usage is TRBJ1-6, with TRBD1 matching 11 bases. The sample taken for sequencing was peripheral blood. The CDR3 is CASSLGDRGTPLHF. In DNA form, the CDR3 reads TGTGCCAGCAGCCTCGGGGACAGGGGGACACCCCTCCACTTT. Drawing the rest from reference TRBV7-3 and TRBJ1-6, the complete variable domain is GAGVSQTPSNKVTEKGKYVELRCDPISGHTALYWYRQSLGQGPEFLIYFQGTGAADDSGLPNDRFFAVRPEGSVSTLKIQRTERGDSAVYLCASSLGDRGTPLHFGNGTRLTVT.